The present TCR beta chain was sequenced within a study of early T cells in non-severe SARS-CoV-2 infection. The library protocol tagged individual cDNA molecules with unique molecular identifiers. TCRdb re-called the 5' RACE reads through MiXCR, storing one row per CDR3 protein. There are 25,000 to 30,000 distinct CDR3 sequences in the sample; 5% to 5.5% occur only once, and roughly 1% lies in the top ten. Germline loops: CDR1 SGHAT, CDR2 FQNNGV. Trimming shortened V by 6 bases and J by 1 base, and 9 bases separated the two germline ends. The CDR3 is 13 residues long. Points from the study as a whole: Matching against VDJdb likely underestimated virus-specific expansions, favoring anti-spike CD8.

A single count supports this clonotype. Its target is not known. J is TRBJ1-1 and V is TRBV11-2; D is unclear. The clonotype was recovered from an adult who was a healthcare worker with PCR-confirmed SARS-CoV-2 infection or an uninfected control (not recorded which). The sample taken for sequencing was whole blood. The CDR3, as DNA: TGTGCCAGCAGAAACGTCAAGAACACTGAAGCTTTCTTT. This translates into CASRNVKNTEAFF.